The 8 T cell receptor beta chains presented below share a single source sample, sequenced in a study of beta chain features in type 1 diabetes. Expressed TCRB transcripts got sequenced, as all isolated RNA was reverse transcribed. Sequencing was performed with immunoSEQ multiplex PCR; in TCRdb, only in-frame clones are kept and a portion is missing. This sample has around 180,000 clones; 10% to 15% occur once, and the top ten carry less than 0.7%. The material sequenced was central memory CD4+ T cells from blood. Source of these receptors: a woman between 18 and 29 years old in good health.

This clone was seen more than once but under ten times. The V gene is TRBV18, the J gene TRBJ2-5; D is ambiguous. The CDR3 contains 14 residues. V lost 2 bases to trimming and J lost 0 bases, with 7 bases between them. Per germline, CDR1 KGHSH and CDR2 LQKENI. CDR3 DNA: TGTGCCAGCTCACCATATGCGGACCAAGAGACCCAGTACTTC. It translates to CASSPYADQETQYF. Looking up the rest from reference TRBV18 and TRBJ2-5 gives the full variable domain: NAGVMQNPRHLVRRRGQEARLRCSPMKGHSHVYWYRQLPEEGLKFMVYLQKENIIDESGMPKERFSAEFPKEGPSILRIQQVVRGDSAAYFCASSPYADQETQYFGPGTRLLVL.

This clone occurred a few times. This sequence joins TRBV2 and TRBJ1-5; possible D gene TRBD1, 6 bases. CDR1 and CDR2 (germline): SNHLY, FYNNEI. The CDR3 is made up of 14 amino acids. Trimming left V 6 bases short and J 2 bases short, with 11 bases between. CDR3: CASRRGGGNQPQHF. CDR3 bases: TGTGCCAGCAGGCGTGGGGGCGGCAATCAGCCCCAGCATTTT.

This clone was counted between two and nine times. The CDR3 protein is CASSRRESHEQYF. For the CDR3, the DNA is TGTGCCAGCAGCCGACGGGAGTCCCACGAGCAGTACTTC. The chain combines TRBV28 with TRBJ2-7, with D possibly being TRBD2 (6 bases). CDR1 is MDHEN, CDR2 SYDVKM, per germline. This CDR3 region has 13 residues. V lost 6 bases and J 5 bases, leaving 14 bases between the germline ends. Using reference TRBV28 and TRBJ2-7 for the parts outside the CDR3, the full variable domain is DVKVTQSSRYLVKRTGEKVFLECVQDMDHENMFWYRQDPGLGLRLIYFSYDVKMKEKGDIPEGYSVSREKKERFSLILESASTNQTSMYLCASSRRESHEQYFGPGTRLTVT.

There are a few counts of this clone. The gene calls are TRBV30 and TRBJ2-5; a weak D match, TRBD1 (5 bases). The germline CDR1 and CDR2 sequences are GTSNPN and SVGIG (reference sequence). V was shortened by 0 bases and J by 5 bases, with 16 bases between the two germline ends. This CDR3 spans 15 amino acids. The CDR3 reads CAWSVRAGRGETQYF. The DNA for the CDR3 is TGTGCCTGGAGTGTACGGGCAGGGCGTGGGGAGACCCAGTACTTC.

On this clone itself: Other nucleotide sequences from this sample produce the same CDR3. This sequence joins TRBV10-3 and TRBJ2-3, with 12 bases aligning to TRBD1. Looked up from germline, CDR1 is ENHRY and CDR2 is SYGVKD. V lost 7 bases to trimming and J lost 3 bases; unmatched junction nucleotides: 2. The CDR3 runs to 14 residues. The CDR3 protein is CAIMGQGATDTQYF. In DNA, the CDR3 is TGTGCCATCATGGGACAGGGGGCGACAGATACGCAGTATTTT.

This clone was seen a few times. The rearrangement joins TRBV4-3 to TRBJ2-3; D may be TRBD2 (6 bases). Germline V lookup: CDR1 LGHNA, CDR2 YSLEER. The CDR3 sequence is 15 residues long. V lost 0 bases and J lost 4, with 11 bases in between. In nucleotides, the CDR3 is TGCGCCAGCAGCCAAGAAAACGGGGGAGCAGATACGCAGTATTTT. Encoded protein: CASSQENGGADTQYF.

The sample holds a few counts of this clone. V and J are TRBV11-2 and TRBJ1-3; D ambiguous. V dropped 2 bases and J dropped 4 bases, with 3 bases sitting between them. Germline CDR1 SGHAT, CDR2 FQNNGV. The CDR3 is made up of 12 amino acids. CDR3 bases: TGTGCCAGCAGCTTACTCGGAAACACCATATATTTT. This gives the protein CASSLLGNTIYF.

The rearrangement uses TRBV5-1 and TRBJ2-7, with 10 bases that match TRBD1. Germline lookup yields CDR1 SGHRS and CDR2 YFSETQ. This CDR3 spans 14 amino acids. J was trimmed by 5 bases and V by 3 bases; bases with no gene match: 5. This CDR3 is CASSWTGTGDEQYF. Written as DNA, the CDR3 is TGCGCCAGCAGCTGGACCGGGACAGGGGACGAGCAGTACTTC.